This T cell receptor (beta chain) came from a study of T cell responses to AZD1222 COVID-19 vaccine. Broader study findings: It was only a handful of AZD1222 recipients who were seropositive at baseline.

The method was immunoSEQ multiplex PCR; TCRdb's version includes in-frame clones alone and lacks a portion of them. The data contain 100,000 to 150,000 clones, 70% to 90% of them singletons. A note on this clone: Its cognate antigen is unknown.

CDR1 and CDR2 (germline): SGDLS, YYNGEE. This CDR3 comprises 16 residues. V was cut by 0 bases and J by 4 bases, with 15 bases left in between. The chain has TRBV9 and TRBJ2-3; D is uncertain. The source is an adult in good health. The sample was peripheral blood, taken on day 0 of AZD1222 vaccination. CDR3 in DNA: TGTGCCAGCAGCGTAGCTTTGGTGGGGATTGCAGATACGCAGTATTTT. Translated: CASSVALVGIADTQYF.